Following are 21 T cell receptor beta chains from one sample sequenced in a study of T cell clonality in common variable immunodeficiency. TCRdb keeps only in-frame clones here, not all; method: immunoSEQ multiplex PCR. This sample has under 45,000 clones, each found more than once. The sequencing input was peripheral blood mononuclear cells. These receptor sequences come from a person between 18 and 75 years old in good health.

This clone has ten or more counts. The read comes to an end 3 residues before the CDR3 does, leaving the germline J gene to fill in the end. The chain recombines TRBV5-1 with TRBJ2-3, with 7 bases fitting TRBD1. The germline V gene encodes CDR1 SGHRS and CDR2 YFSETQ. The CDR3 loop spans 14 amino acids. The chain's CDR3 is CASSLVPNRGAQYF. The CDR3 bases that were read are TGCGCCAGCAGCTTGGTACCCAACAGGGGTGCG.

This clone was counted ten times or more. The DNA ends 3 residues before the CDR3 does, and the rest of the CDR3 is filled in from the germline J gene. This rearrangement joins TRBV6-2 or TRBV6-3 to TRBJ2-3; TRBD2 aligns across 11 bases. Germline-derived CDR1 and CDR2 are MNHEY and SVGEGT. Losses at the gene ends were 3 bases for V and 0 bases for J; bases not matched to a gene: 2. The CDR3 is made up of 16 amino acids. CDR3 DNA (partial): TGTGCCAGCAGTTATGGGACTAGCGGAAGCACAGATACG. This translates into CASSYGTSGSTDT. The entire CDR3 protein reads CASSYGTSGSTDTQYF.

This clone has a count of ten or more. Read sequence stops 3 residues before the CDR3 end, and the germline J gene provides the missing end. The chain uses TRBV20-1 and TRBJ1-5; 9 bases map to TRBD1. CDR1 is DFQATT and CDR2 is SNEGSKA in the germline V gene (reference sequence). The V gene end was trimmed by 5 bases and the J gene end by 1 base; junction bases not matched to a gene: 9. The CDR3 loop spans 16 amino acids. The covered CDR3 bases are TGCAGTGCTTCGAACAGGGGGCGCATGAGCAATCAGCCC. Translating gives CSASNRGRMSNQP. The entire CDR3 sequence reads CSASNRGRMSNQPQHF.

This clone appeared many times. The missing CDR3 end, 3 residues past where the read stops, is filled in from the germline J gene. The gene calls are TRBV10-3 and TRBJ1-2; TRBD1 matches 9 bases. This CDR3 comprises 12 residues. Per the germline V gene, CDR1 is ENHRY and CDR2 is SYGVKD. CDR3 residues: CAIRQGAGGYTF. Incomplete CDR3 DNA: TGTGCCATCAGACAGGGGGCGGGAGGC.

This clone has a count of ten or more. The DNA ends 3 residues before the CDR3 does, and the rest of the CDR3 is filled in from the germline J gene. V and J are TRBV28 and TRBJ2-3, with D possibly being TRBD1 (6 bases). Germline V lookup: CDR1 MDHEN, CDR2 SYDVKM. V shed 6 bases and J shed 5 bases, with 18 bases lying between them. The CDR3 covers 15 residues. The chain's CDR3 is CASSSGQYLVDTQYF. The sequenced part of the CDR3 DNA is TGTGCCAGCAGCTCTGGACAGTACCTGGTAGATACG. The whole variable domain, filled in from reference TRBV28 and TRBJ2-3, reads DVKVTQSSRYLVKRTGEKVFLECVQDMDHENMFWYRQDPGLGLRLIYFSYDVKMKEKGDIPEGYSVSREKKERFSLILESASTNQTSMYLCASSSGQYLVDTQYFGPGTRLTVL.

This clone was recorded many times. The read stops 3 residues short of the end of the CDR3; the missing end is completed from the germline J gene. The chain carries TRBV5-1 and TRBJ2-1, with TRBD2 matching 12 bases. Germline values: CDR1 SGHRS, CDR2 YFSETQ. The CDR3 runs to 18 residues. With 3 bases clipped from V and 0 bases from J, the junction kept 7 bases outside the gene matches. The CDR3 DNA, read in part, is TGCGCCAGCAGCTCTCCTAGCGGGAGGGCTACCTCCTACAATGAG. Amino acids: CASSSPSGRATSYNE. The CDR3 as a whole reads CASSSPSGRATSYNEQFF. The variable domain in full, with the rest retrieved from reference TRBV5-1 and TRBJ2-1, is KAGVTQTPRYLIKTRGQQVTLSCSPISGHRSVSWYQQTPGQGLQFLFEYFSETQRNKGNFPGRFSGRQFSNSRSEMNVSTLELGDSALYLCASSSPSGRATSYNEQFFGPGTRLTVL.

This clone was seen repeatedly, ten times or more. The CDR3 extends 3 residues past the end of the read, so its final part is completed from the germline J gene. The gene calls are TRBV7-2 and TRBJ2-2; D ambiguous. Deletions cut 5 bases from V and 4 bases from J, with 11 bases between. The V gene's germline CDR1 is SGHTA and CDR2 FQGNSA. The CDR3 extends over 14 amino acids. This CDR3 reads CASSHRSGTGELFF. The covered CDR3 bases are TGTGCCAGCAGCCACCGATCGGGCACCGGGGAG.

This clone was seen many times. The read terminates 3 residues before the CDR3 end, so the remaining end is supplied by the germline J gene. The V call is TRBV7-2, the J call TRBJ1-2; D gene ambiguous. V gave up 3 bases and J gave up 2 bases, with 13 bases separating them. CDR3 length: 15 residues. Germline values: CDR1 SGHTA, CDR2 FQGNSA. CDR3 residues: CASSFSWTENYGYTF. The part of the CDR3 DNA that was read is TGTGCCAGCAGCTTCTCGTGGACTGAAAACTATGGC. The complete variable domain, with remaining parts taken from reference TRBV7-2 and TRBJ1-2, reads GAGVSQSPSNKVTEKGKDVELRCDPISGHTALYWYRQSLGQGLEFLIYFQGNSAPDKSGLPSDRFSAERTGGSVSTLTIQRTQQEDSAVYLCASSFSWTENYGYTFGSGTRLTVV.

This clone was detected ten times or more. Here the CDR3 reads CASSYFLGLAGGDTQYF. The CDR3 DNA, read in part, is TGTGCCAGCAGTTACTTTCTCGGACTAGCGGGAGGAGATACG. The genes are TRBV6-8 and TRBJ2-3; 14 nucleotides align to TRBD2. The CDR3 end lies 3 residues beyond the end of the read and is filled in from the germline J gene. The V gene's germline CDR1 is MNHGY and CDR2 SAAAGT. The CDR3 has 17 amino acids. The J segment lost 5 bases and the V segment lost 1 base, leaving 5 bases of the junction unmatched.

In this sample, this clone turned up many times. Coverage ceases 3 residues before the CDR3 finishes, and the germline J gene fills in the end. J is TRBJ1-2 and V is TRBV5-6; the match to TRBD1 covers 12 bases. The CDR3 runs 14 residues. The V gene end was trimmed by 4 bases and the J gene end by 7 bases; junction bases not matched to a gene: 5. Germline CDR1 reads SGHDT; CDR2 reads YYEEEE. CDR3 amino acids: CASSGTGGAGGYTF. The part of the CDR3 DNA that was read is TGTGCCAGCAGCGGGACAGGGGGCGCGGGTGGC.

This clone was recorded many times. Read data end 3 residues before the CDR3 end; the end is taken from the germline J gene. The chain is built from TRBV6-4 and TRBJ2-1; D possibly corresponds to TRBD1 (6 bases). Trimming cost V 3 bases and J 3 bases, with 12 bases left between them. CDR3 length equals 15 residues. Per germline, CDR1 MRHNA and CDR2 SNTAGT. CDR3 region: CASSESGEIYNEQFF. CDR3 bases read: TGTGCCAGCAGTGAGTCAGGGGAGATCTACAATGAG.

This clone has at least ten counts. The sequenced fragment ends 3 residues before the CDR3 boundary, so the rest is inferred from the germline J gene. The genes are TRBV2 and TRBJ1-1; 9 bases match TRBD1. Germline V lookup: CDR1 SNHLY, CDR2 FYNNEI. CDR3 length: 14 amino acids. Germline trimming cut 6 bases from V and 0 bases from J; bases unmatched to any gene: 2. CDR3 DNA, as far as it was read: TGTGCCAGCAGGGGGACAGGGATGAACACTGAA. Translation gives CASRGTGMNTE. The complete CDR3 reads CASRGTGMNTEAFF.

This clone has only a few counts. Read coverage stops 3 residues before the CDR3 terminus; the germline J gene supplies the remainder. The gene calls are TRBV20-1 and TRBJ2-1; TRBD2 matches at 12 bases. The CDR3 consists of 18 residues. The V gene's germline CDR1 is DFQATT and CDR2 SNEGSKA (reference sequence). V lost 6 bases, J lost 3 bases, and 15 bases stayed unmatched. CDR3 loop: CSASPPLGLAGFYNEQFF. The sequenced CDR3 bases are TGCAGTGCCTCCCCCCCCCTAGGACTAGCGGGATTCTACAATGAG.

This clone was observed many times. The CDR3 end falls 3 residues outside the read, so it is completed with the germline J gene. This chain joins TRBV5-1 and TRBJ2-7; TRBD1 aligns across 7 bases. There are 15 residues in the CDR3. V lost 0 bases, J lost 2 bases, and 5 bases stayed unmatched. Germline V lookup: CDR1 SGHRS, CDR2 YFSETQ. The CDR3 protein is CASSLAPGQTYEQYF. The sequenced part of the CDR3 DNA is TGCGCCAGCAGCTTGGCCCCGGGACAGACCTACGAG.

The table lists this clone with many counts. The CDR3 end is not reached by the read, which stops 3 residues before it; the germline J gene fills it in. The chain recombines TRBV5-5 with TRBJ2-7; D not certain. The V end was cut by 2 bases, the J end by 2 bases, with 2 bases between. This CDR3 region has 11 residues. The germline V gene encodes CDR1 SGHKS and CDR2 YYEKEE (reference sequence). CDR3 amino acids: CASSFAYEQYF. CDR3 DNA (partial): TGTGCCAGCAGCTTCGCCTACGAG.

This clone appeared many times. This CDR3 is CASSPILAGGTDTQYF. The sequenced CDR3 bases are TGTGCCAGCAGCCCGATCCTAGCGGGAGGTACAGATACG. This chain links TRBV14 with TRBJ2-3; TRBD2 matches at 11 bases. Coverage ceases 3 residues before the CDR3 finishes, and the germline J gene fills in the end. The CDR3 has 16 amino acids. J was trimmed by 3 bases and V by 4 bases; bases with no gene match: 6. Germline CDR1 SGHDN, CDR2 FVKESK.

This clone turned up a few times. The CDR3 end lies 3 residues beyond the end of the read and is filled in from the germline J gene. The chain is built from TRBV7-8 and TRBJ2-3, with 12 nucleotides matching TRBD1. The V gene's germline CDR1 is SGHVS and CDR2 FQNEAQ. The CDR3 spans 14 residues. The sequenced part of the CDR3 DNA is TGTGCCACTTCCGGGACAGGGGGCGATGGGGCG. It codes for CATSGTGGDGA. The entire CDR3 protein reads CATSGTGGDGAQYF. The full variable domain, rest sourced from reference TRBV7-8 and TRBJ2-3, is GAGVSQSPRYKVAKRGQDVALRCDPISGHVSLFWYQQALGQGPEFLTYFQNEAQLDKSGLPSDRFFAERPEGSVSTLKIQRTQQEDSAVYLCATSGTGGDGAQYFGPGTRLTVL.

This clone showed up just a few times. The CDR3 extends 3 residues past the end of the read, so its final part is completed from the germline J gene. The genes are TRBV7-2 and TRBJ2-2; tentative D call: TRBD2 (7 bases). The CDR3 totals 14 residues. Germline values: CDR1 SGHTA, CDR2 FQGNSA. CDR3 bases read: TGTGCCAGTCCTCGGGCGGCGGGGGCCAACGTG. Amino acid sequence: CASPRAAGANV. From start to end, the CDR3 is CASPRAAGANVLFF.

This clone was recorded at least ten times. The sequenced part of the CDR3 DNA is TGCAGTGTACTACAGGGGGGTTCTGGAAACACC. Amino acid sequence: CSVLQGGSGNT. The complete CDR3 protein is CSVLQGGSGNTIYF. V gene TRBV20-1 combines with J gene TRBJ1-3; TRBD1 aligns across 8 bases. Read coverage stops 3 residues before the CDR3 terminus; the germline J gene supplies the remainder. The CDR3 runs to 14 residues. With 7 bases clipped from V and 1 base from J, the junction kept 6 bases outside the gene matches. In germline, CDR1 is DFQATT, CDR2 SNEGSKA (reference sequence).

Many counts were recorded for this clone. The read ends 3 residues early relative to the CDR3; the germline J gene fills the gap. The chain combines TRBV19 with TRBJ2-1, with D perhaps TRBD1 (6 bases). Germline CDR1 is LNHDA and CDR2 is SQIVND (reference sequence). The CDR3 extends over 15 amino acids. V was shortened by 6 bases and J by 8 bases, with 20 bases between the two germline ends. The CDR3 DNA, read in part, is TGTGCCAGTAGCGGCAGGGCAGGGGAGACGGATGAG. It yields the protein CASSGRAGETDE. The whole CDR3 sequence reads CASSGRAGETDEQFF.

This clone was found many times. The read terminates 3 residues before the CDR3 end, so the remaining end is supplied by the germline J gene. The chain is built from TRBV20-1 and TRBJ1-4; 10 positions agree with TRBD1. V dropped 4 bases and J dropped 6; count of bases not matched to a gene: 2. The CDR3 is 13 amino acids. Per germline, CDR1 DFQATT and CDR2 SNEGSKA (reference sequence). The CDR3 is CSAIGTGDEKLFF. CDR3 DNA (partial): TGCAGTGCTATCGGGACAGGGGATGAAAAA.